This TCR beta chain comes out of a study of blood T cell repertoires in COVID-19. On the study more broadly: There were acute and convalescent COVID-19 samples, and they came from the United States, Italy and Spain. The cDNA or gDNA used as material had been derived from T cells, B-cell-depleted T cells, or PBMCs.

The trim removed 8 bases at V and 4 bases at J, leaving 8 bases unmatched. Germline CDR1 MNHEY, CDR2 SVGAGI. The CDR3 has 15 residues. Study processing details: Reference gene primer amplification gave estimated nucleated cell counts. The assay was immunoSEQ multiplex PCR, and TCRdb's table has in-frame clones only and misses some. V and J calls plus clone size are reproduced from that table; the DNA served to infer D and trimming. The sample consists of over 200,000 clones, roughly 80% of them appearing once. The origin of this receptor is a woman in her 70s with active or convalescent COVID-19. The chain links TRBV6-5 to TRBJ2-3; 11 nucleotides agree with TRBD2. Sequencing was carried out using peripheral blood. The CDR3 loop reads CASAISGGAADTQYF. The CDR3 nucleotides are TGTGCCAGCGCCATTAGCGGGGGGGCAGCAGATACGCAGTATTTT.